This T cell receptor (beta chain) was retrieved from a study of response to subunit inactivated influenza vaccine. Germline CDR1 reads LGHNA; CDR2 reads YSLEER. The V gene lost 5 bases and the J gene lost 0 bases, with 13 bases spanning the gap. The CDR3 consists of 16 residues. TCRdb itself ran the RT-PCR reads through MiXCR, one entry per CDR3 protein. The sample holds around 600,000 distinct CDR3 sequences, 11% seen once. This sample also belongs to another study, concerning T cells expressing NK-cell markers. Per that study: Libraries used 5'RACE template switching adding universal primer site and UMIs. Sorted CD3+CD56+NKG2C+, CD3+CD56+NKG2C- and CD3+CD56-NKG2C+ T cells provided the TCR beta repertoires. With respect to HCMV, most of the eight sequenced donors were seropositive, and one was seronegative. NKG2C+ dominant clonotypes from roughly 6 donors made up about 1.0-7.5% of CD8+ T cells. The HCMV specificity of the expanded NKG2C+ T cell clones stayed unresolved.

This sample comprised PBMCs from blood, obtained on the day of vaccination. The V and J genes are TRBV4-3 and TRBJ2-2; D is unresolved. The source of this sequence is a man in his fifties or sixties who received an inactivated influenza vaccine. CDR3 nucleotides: TGCGCCAGCAGCTCTAATTTAGGGCCGAACACCGGGGAGCTGTTTTTT. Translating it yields CASSSNLGPNTGELFF.